A single sample is the source of the 19 T cell receptor beta chains below, sequenced in a study of blood T cell repertoires in COVID-19. Only in-frame clones appear in the TCRdb table, and some are missing; sequencing was by immunoSEQ multiplex PCR. The table includes 60,000 to 75,000 clones, roughly 70% detected once. The specimen was PBMCs or T cells enriched from blood (not recorded which). The receptors derive from a woman in her sixties or seventies who had been exposed to COVID-19.

V gene TRBV11-1 combines with J gene TRBJ2-7; D remains ambiguous. Germline V CDR1 and CDR2: SGHAT, FQDESV (reference sequence). V shed 0 bases and J shed 2 bases, with 14 bases lying between them. This CDR3 comprises 16 residues. This CDR3 is CASSLAAARLPYEQYF. CDR3 DNA sequence: TGTGCCAGCAGCTTAGCGGCCGCTCGTCTCCCCTACGAGCAGTACTTC. The full variable domain, its missing parts supplied by reference TRBV11-1 and TRBJ2-7, is EAEVAQSPRYKITEKSQAVAFWCDPISGHATLYWYRQILGQGPELLVQFQDESVVDDSQLPKDRFSAERLKGVDSTLKIQPAELGDSAMYLCASSLAAARLPYEQYFGPGTRLTVT.

This clone was observed a few times. The chain has TRBV28 and TRBJ1-5, with D uncertain. The CDR3 covers 16 residues. The germline V gene encodes CDR1 MDHEN and CDR2 SYDVKM. With 8 bases removed from V and 2 bases from J, the gap between germline ends came to 19 bases. The DNA of the CDR3 is TGTGCCAGCCTCGCAATACGGATGGGCGGCAATCAGCCCCAGCATTTT. This sequence encodes CASLAIRMGGNQPQHF.

V is TRBV6-1 and J is TRBJ2-3; the D gene is possibly TRBD2 (5 bases). V gave up 3 bases and J gave up 1 base, with 11 bases separating them. Germline CDR1 MNHNS, CDR2 SASEGT. The CDR3 sequence is 15 residues long. CDR3 nucleotides: TGTGCCAGCAGTGATTACGACGGGGGCACAGATACGCAGTATTTT. Amino acids: CASSDYDGGTDTQYF.

The V call is TRBV19, the J call TRBJ2-7; perhaps TRBD2 as D (6 bases). Trimming removed 9 bases at V and 5 bases at J, with 11 bases between. Germline loops: CDR1 LNHDA, CDR2 SQIVND (reference sequence). The CDR3 totals 11 residues. This CDR3 reads CASGGRDEQYF. DNA of the CDR3: TGTGCCAGCGGGGGAAGGGACGAGCAGTACTTC.

Only one count was recorded for this clone. The V gene is TRBV2, the J gene TRBJ1-5, with 7 nucleotides matching TRBD1. This CDR3 region has 12 residues. Germline CDR1 reads SNHLY; CDR2 reads FYNNEI. Losses at the gene ends were 7 bases for V and 6 bases for J; bases not matched to a gene: 3. The CDR3 reads CASKGDSQPQHF. CDR3 in DNA: TGTGCCAGCAAGGGGGACAGTCAGCCCCAGCATTTT.

The gene calls are TRBV7-2 and TRBJ2-5, with D tentatively TRBD2 (5 bases). This CDR3 region has 14 residues. V was trimmed by 1 base and J by 5 bases, leaving 11 bases between them. The germline gives CDR1 SGHTA, CDR2 FQGNSA. As DNA, the CDR3 is TGTGCCAGCAGCTTAGTTCTAGCCGGGGAGACCCAGTACTTC. It yields the protein CASSLVLAGETQYF.

V and J are TRBV11-2 and TRBJ2-1; 9 nucleotides align to TRBD2. J gave up 4 bases and V 1 base, and 2 bases lay outside the gene matches. Germline V gives CDR1 SGHAT, CDR2 FQNNGV. The CDR3 is made up of 15 amino acids. The CDR3 nucleotides read TGTGCCAGCAGCTTAGCGCTAGCGGGATACAATGAGCAGTTCTTC. This codes for CASSLALAGYNEQFF.

This clone showed up just a few times. The chain recombines TRBV5-1 with TRBJ2-1; 9 nucleotides line up with TRBD1. The CDR3 consists of 14 residues. With 8 bases clipped from V and 3 bases from J, the junction kept 6 bases outside the gene matches. Germline V gene data show CDR1 as SGHRS and CDR2 as YFSETQ. The CDR3 loop is CASGTGKDYNEQFF. In DNA, the CDR3 is TGCGCCAGTGGGACAGGGAAAGACTACAATGAGCAGTTCTTC.

This clone was counted between two and nine times. V is TRBV19 and J is TRBJ1-2; TRBD1 matches 10 bases. The J segment lost 8 bases and the V segment lost 4 bases, leaving 13 bases of the junction unmatched. Germline CDR1 reads LNHDA; CDR2 reads SQIVND (reference sequence). This CDR3 is built from 16 residues. The DNA of the CDR3 is TGTGCCAGTAGTAATATCCGAGCGACAGGGGGCCGAGGCTACACCTTC. As protein: CASSNIRATGGRGYTF.

The DNA for the CDR3 is TGCGCCAGCAGCTTGGTGTCAGGGGGGGAAGCTTTCTTT. This encodes CASSLVSGGEAFF. V usage is TRBV5-1 and J usage is TRBJ1-1, with 7 bases lining up with TRBD1. The CDR3 length is 13 residues. Unmatched junction bases numbered 4, after V lost 0 bases and J lost 8 bases. Germline values: CDR1 SGHRS, CDR2 YFSETQ.

V gene TRBV20-1 combines with J gene TRBJ1-4; unclear D gene. The V and J ends lost 3 bases and 2 bases respectively, with 13 bases between them. The CDR3 is 15 amino acids. Germline V gene lookup returns CDR1 DFQATT and CDR2 SNEGSKA (reference sequence). CDR3: CSASSRVKTNEKLFF. CDR3 DNA: TGCAGTGCTAGTTCCCGGGTGAAGACTAATGAAAAACTGTTTTTT.

The gene calls are TRBV28 and TRBJ1-1; 8 bases are a match to TRBD1. CDR1 is MDHEN and CDR2 is SYDVKM in the germline V gene. CDR3 length equals 14 residues. V shed 7 bases, J shed 5 bases, and the junction held 9 bases outside the gene matches. The CDR3 here is CASTLIGTGTEAFF. DNA of the CDR3: TGTGCCAGCACCCTTATCGGGACAGGTACTGAAGCTTTCTTT. The full variable domain, completed using reference TRBV28 and TRBJ1-1, is DVKVTQSSRYLVKRTGEKVFLECVQDMDHENMFWYRQDPGLGLRLIYFSYDVKMKEKGDIPEGYSVSREKKERFSLILESASTNQTSMYLCASTLIGTGTEAFFGQGTRLTVV.

As DNA, the CDR3 is TGTGCCAGCAGTTACTCGAAGGGCCTAGCGGGATACGAGCAGTACTTC. This gives the protein CASSYSKGLAGYEQYF. The gene calls are TRBV6-2 or TRBV6-3 and TRBJ2-7, with 9 bases lining up with TRBD2. The CDR3 covers 16 residues. Germline V gives CDR1 MNHEY, CDR2 SVGEGT. The ends lost 0 bases at V and 4 bases at J; junction bases unmatched: 7.

The rearrangement uses TRBV2 and TRBJ2-1; 12 bases agree with TRBD2. V lost 4 bases, J lost 7 bases, and 2 bases stayed unmatched. Germline values: CDR1 SNHLY, CDR2 FYNNEI. This CDR3 has 14 residues. CDR3: CASSVGLAGNEQFF. In nucleotides, the CDR3 is TGTGCCAGCAGTGTTGGACTAGCGGGGAATGAGCAGTTCTTC.

The chain employs TRBV28 and TRBJ2-3, with D maybe TRBD2 (6 bases). This CDR3 contains 16 residues. Trimming removed 9 bases from V and 6 bases from J, with 25 bases in between. CDR1 and CDR2 from the germline V gene are MDHEN and SYDVKM. The CDR3 DNA reads TGTGCCAGTACTTTAAAAGTAGCGGCCCGGCGTGATACGCAGTATTTT. It yields the protein CASTLKVAARRDTQYF.

This chain connects TRBV5-1 to TRBJ2-5; TRBD2 is a possible D gene (6 bases). The V gene lost 3 bases and the J gene lost 2 bases, with 17 bases spanning the gap. This CDR3 is 16 amino acids long. CDR1 is SGHRS and CDR2 is YFSETQ in the germline V gene. The CDR3 spells CASSSHGSWPQETQYF. The CDR3 DNA sequence: TGCGCCAGCAGCTCCCACGGGAGCTGGCCTCAAGAGACCCAGTACTTC.

J is TRBJ2-5 and V is TRBV9; D perhaps matches TRBD1 (5 bases). The CDR3 loop spans 20 amino acids. V shed 0 bases and J shed 2 bases, with 26 bases lying between them. CDR1 and CDR2 (germline): SGDLS, YYNGEE. The CDR3 DNA sequence: TGTGCCAGCAGCGTAGCTCCACAGGCGCCGACCCCAAACGATCAAGAGACCCAGTACTTC. Translation: CASSVAPQAPTPNDQETQYF. Full variable domain (outside the CDR3, taken from reference TRBV9 and TRBJ2-5): DSGVTQTPKHLITATGQRVTLRCSPRSGDLSVYWYQQSLDQGLQFLIQYYNGEERAKGNILERFSAQQFPDLHSELNLSSLELGDSALYFCASSVAPQAPTPNDQETQYFGPGTRLLVL.

This clone was recorded once. The rearrangement uses TRBV19 and TRBJ1-5; the D gene is possibly TRBD1 (5 bases). CDR3 length: 12 residues. Trimming took 4 bases from V and 6 from J, leaving 7 bases between them. Germline assignment: CDR1 LNHDA and CDR2 SQIVND (reference sequence). The CDR3 reads CASSTGFQPQHF. CDR3 DNA sequence: TGTGCCAGTAGTACAGGGTTTCAGCCCCAGCATTTT.

V and J are TRBV11-3 and TRBJ2-1; D gene uncertain. V was pared by 5 bases and J by 9 bases, with 14 bases between. The CDR3 is 13 amino acids. Germline assignment: CDR1 SGHNT and CDR2 YENEEA. DNA of the CDR3: TGTGCCAGCAGCCTGGGTCGCCACAGTGAGCAGTTCTTC. Protein: CASSLGRHSEQFF.